This paragraph covers one T cell receptor (beta chain) sequence. This CDR3 is 12 amino acids long. Trimming cost V 2 bases and J 7 bases, with 9 bases left between them. Germline V lookup: CDR1 SGHVS, CDR2 FQNEAQ. Repertoires were generated with immunoSEQ multiplex PCR, while TCRdb's copy carries only in-frame clones and drops some. Of roughly 1.5 million clones detected, about 98% appear once; the ten largest clones hold around 0.47%. This specimen belongs to a study of shared clonotypes between healthy human individuals. The sequenced sample was naive CD4+ T cells sorted from blood. The subset was: CD45RA+ positively selected. The receptor's source is a man aged 25-45 years in good health. The chain combines TRBV7-8 with TRBJ2-7; D ambiguous. CDR3 amino acids: CASSLRGLEQYF. In DNA form, the CDR3 reads TGTGCCAGCAGCTTACGAGGATTGGAGCAGTACTTC.